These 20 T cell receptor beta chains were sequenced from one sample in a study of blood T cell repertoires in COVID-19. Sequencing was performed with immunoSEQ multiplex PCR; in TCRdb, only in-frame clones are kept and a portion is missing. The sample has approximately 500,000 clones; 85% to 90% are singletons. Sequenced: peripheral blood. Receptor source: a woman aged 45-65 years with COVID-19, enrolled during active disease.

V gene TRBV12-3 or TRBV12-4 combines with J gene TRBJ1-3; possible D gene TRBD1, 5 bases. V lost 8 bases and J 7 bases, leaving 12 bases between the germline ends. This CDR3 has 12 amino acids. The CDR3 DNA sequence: TGTGCCAGCGCCAGGGTGGGGAACACCATATATTTT. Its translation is CASARVGNTIYF.

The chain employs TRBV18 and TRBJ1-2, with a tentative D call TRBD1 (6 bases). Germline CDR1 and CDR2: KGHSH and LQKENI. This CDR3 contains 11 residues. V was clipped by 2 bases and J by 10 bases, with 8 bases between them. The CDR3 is CASSPGQNYTF. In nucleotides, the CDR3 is TGTGCCAGCTCACCAGGACAGAACTACACCTTC.

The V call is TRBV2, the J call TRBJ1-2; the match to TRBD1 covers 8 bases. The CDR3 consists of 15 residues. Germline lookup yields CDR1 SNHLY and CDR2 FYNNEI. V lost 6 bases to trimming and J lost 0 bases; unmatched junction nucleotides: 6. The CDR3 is CASRQDRAANYGYTF. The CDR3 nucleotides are TGTGCCAGCAGGCAGGACAGGGCAGCTAACTATGGCTACACCTTC.

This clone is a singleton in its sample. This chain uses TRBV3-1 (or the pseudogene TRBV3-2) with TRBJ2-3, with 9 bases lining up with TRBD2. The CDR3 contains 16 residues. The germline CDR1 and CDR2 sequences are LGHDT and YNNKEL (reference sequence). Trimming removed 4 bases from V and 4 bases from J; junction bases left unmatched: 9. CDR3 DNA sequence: TGTGCCAGCAGCCCCTCGCGGCGGGGGGGACCAGATACGCAGTATTTT. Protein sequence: CASSPSRRGGPDTQYF.

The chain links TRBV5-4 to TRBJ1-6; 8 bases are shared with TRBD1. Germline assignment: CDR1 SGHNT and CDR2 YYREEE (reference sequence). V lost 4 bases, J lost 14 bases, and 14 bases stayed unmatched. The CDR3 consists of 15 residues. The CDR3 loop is CASSRPGQGLETLHF. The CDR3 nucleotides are TGTGCCAGCAGCCGACCCGGACAGGGCCTAGAGACCCTCCACTTT.

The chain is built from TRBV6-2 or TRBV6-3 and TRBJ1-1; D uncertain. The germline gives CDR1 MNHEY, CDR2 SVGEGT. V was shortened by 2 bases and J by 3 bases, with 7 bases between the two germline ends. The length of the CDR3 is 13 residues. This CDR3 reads CASSYTRDTEAFF. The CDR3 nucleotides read TGTGCCAGCAGTTACACGAGGGACACTGAAGCTTTCTTT.

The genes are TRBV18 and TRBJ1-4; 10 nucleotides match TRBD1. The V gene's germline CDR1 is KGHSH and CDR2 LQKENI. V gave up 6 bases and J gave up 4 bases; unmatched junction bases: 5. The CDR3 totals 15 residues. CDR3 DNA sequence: TGTGCCAGCTCTCCGGGACAGGGGATTAATGAAAAACTGTTTTTT. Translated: CASSPGQGINEKLFF.

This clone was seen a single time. The CDR3 loop is CSSWDTLNTEAFF. The DNA for the CDR3 is TGCAGCTCTTGGGACACCTTGAACACTGAAGCTTTCTTT. This chain joins TRBV29-1 and TRBJ1-1; a weak D match, TRBD1 (6 bases). V was cut by 8 bases and J by 0 bases, with 13 bases left in between. Per the germline V gene, CDR1 is SQVTM and CDR2 is ANQGSEA. There are 13 residues in the CDR3.

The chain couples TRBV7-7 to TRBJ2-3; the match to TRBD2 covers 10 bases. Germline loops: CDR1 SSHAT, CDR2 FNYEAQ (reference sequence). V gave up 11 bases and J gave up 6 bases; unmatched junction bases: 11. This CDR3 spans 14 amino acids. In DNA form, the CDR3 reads TGTGCCCTCGGGAGGCTAGCGGGGGCGGATACGCAGTATTTT. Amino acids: CALGRLAGADTQYF. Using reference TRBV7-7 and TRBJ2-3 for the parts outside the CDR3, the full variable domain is GAGVSQSPRYKVTKRGQDVTLRCDPISSHATLYWYQQALGQGPEFLTYFNYEAQPDKSGLPSDRFSAERPEGSISTLTIQRTEQRDSAMYRCALGRLAGADTQYFGPGTRLTVL.

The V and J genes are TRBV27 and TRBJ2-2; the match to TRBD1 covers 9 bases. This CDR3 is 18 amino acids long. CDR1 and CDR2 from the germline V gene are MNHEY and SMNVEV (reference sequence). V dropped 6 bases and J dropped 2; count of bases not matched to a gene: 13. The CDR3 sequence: CASRQDPGTGINTGELFF. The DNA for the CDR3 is TGTGCCAGCAGGCAAGATCCCGGGACAGGGATCAACACCGGGGAGCTGTTTTTT.

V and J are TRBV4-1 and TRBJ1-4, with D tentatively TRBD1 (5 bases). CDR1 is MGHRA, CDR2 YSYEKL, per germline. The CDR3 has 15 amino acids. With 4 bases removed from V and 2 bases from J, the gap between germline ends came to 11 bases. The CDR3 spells CASSRPGGTNEKLFF. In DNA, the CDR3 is TGCGCCAGCAGCCGGCCCGGGGGGACTAATGAAAAACTGTTTTTT.

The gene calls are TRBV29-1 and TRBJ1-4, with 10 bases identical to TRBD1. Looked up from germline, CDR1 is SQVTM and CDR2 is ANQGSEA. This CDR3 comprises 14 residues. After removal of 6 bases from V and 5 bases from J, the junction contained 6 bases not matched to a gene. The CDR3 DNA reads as TGCAGCGTCCGACAGGGGGCCGGGAATGAAAAACTGTTTTTT. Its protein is CSVRQGAGNEKLFF.

The CDR3 is CSAGARTEAFF. CDR3 bases: TGCAGCGCAGGGGCGCGCACTGAAGCTTTCTTT. The V and J genes are TRBV29-1 and TRBJ1-1, with D possibly TRBD1 on 6 matching bases. Trimming pared 7 bases from V and 4 bases from J, leaving 10 bases between. This CDR3 is built from 11 residues. The germline CDR1 and CDR2 sequences are SQVTM and ANQGSEA.

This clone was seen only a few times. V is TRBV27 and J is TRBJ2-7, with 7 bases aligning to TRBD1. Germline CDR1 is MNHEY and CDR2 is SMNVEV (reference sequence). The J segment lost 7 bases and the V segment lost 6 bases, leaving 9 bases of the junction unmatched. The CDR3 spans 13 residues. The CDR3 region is CASSPTGPGEQYF. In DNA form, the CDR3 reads TGTGCCAGCAGCCCGACAGGGCCGGGAGAGCAGTACTTC.

This CDR3 reads CASSVSTDPRYEQYF. The DNA of the CDR3 is TGTGCCAGCAGCGTTTCGACAGACCCTAGATACGAGCAGTACTTC. The chain joins TRBV9 to TRBJ2-7, with D possibly TRBD1 on 5 matching bases. This CDR3 is 15 amino acids long. Looked up from germline, CDR1 is SGDLS and CDR2 is YYNGEE. Trimming removed 2 bases at V and 4 bases at J, with 16 bases between.

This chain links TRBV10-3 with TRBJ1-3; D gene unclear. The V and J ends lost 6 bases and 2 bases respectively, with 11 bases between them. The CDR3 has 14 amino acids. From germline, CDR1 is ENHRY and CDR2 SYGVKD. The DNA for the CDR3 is TGTGCCATCAGACCTACTGGAGCTGGAAACACCATATATTTT. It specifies CAIRPTGAGNTIYF.

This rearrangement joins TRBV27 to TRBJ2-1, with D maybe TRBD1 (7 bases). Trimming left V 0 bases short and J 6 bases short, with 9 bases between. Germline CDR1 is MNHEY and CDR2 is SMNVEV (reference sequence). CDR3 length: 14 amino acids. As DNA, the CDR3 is TGTGCCAGCAGTTTATCCAGGGGGGTCAATGAGCAGTTCTTC. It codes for CASSLSRGVNEQFF.

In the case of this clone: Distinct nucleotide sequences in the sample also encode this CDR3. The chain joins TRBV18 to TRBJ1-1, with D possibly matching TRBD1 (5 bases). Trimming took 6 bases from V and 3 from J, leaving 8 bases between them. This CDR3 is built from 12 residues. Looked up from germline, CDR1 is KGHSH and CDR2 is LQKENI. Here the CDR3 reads CASSWGDTEAFF. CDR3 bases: TGTGCCAGCTCTTGGGGCGACACTGAAGCTTTCTTT.

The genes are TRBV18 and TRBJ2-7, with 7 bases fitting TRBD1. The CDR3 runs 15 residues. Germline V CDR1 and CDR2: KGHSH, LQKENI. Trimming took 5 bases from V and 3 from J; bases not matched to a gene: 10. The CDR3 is CASSKRTGDNYEQYF. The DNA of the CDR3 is TGTGCCAGCTCAAAGCGAACAGGGGATAACTACGAGCAGTACTTC.

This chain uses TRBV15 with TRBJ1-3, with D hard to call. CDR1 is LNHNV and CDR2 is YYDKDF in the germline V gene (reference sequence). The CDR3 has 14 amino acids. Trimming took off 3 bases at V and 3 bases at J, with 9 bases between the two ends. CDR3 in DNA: TGTGCCACCAGCAGGGCCGGGAGTGGAAACACCATATATTTT. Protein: CATSRAGSGNTIYF.